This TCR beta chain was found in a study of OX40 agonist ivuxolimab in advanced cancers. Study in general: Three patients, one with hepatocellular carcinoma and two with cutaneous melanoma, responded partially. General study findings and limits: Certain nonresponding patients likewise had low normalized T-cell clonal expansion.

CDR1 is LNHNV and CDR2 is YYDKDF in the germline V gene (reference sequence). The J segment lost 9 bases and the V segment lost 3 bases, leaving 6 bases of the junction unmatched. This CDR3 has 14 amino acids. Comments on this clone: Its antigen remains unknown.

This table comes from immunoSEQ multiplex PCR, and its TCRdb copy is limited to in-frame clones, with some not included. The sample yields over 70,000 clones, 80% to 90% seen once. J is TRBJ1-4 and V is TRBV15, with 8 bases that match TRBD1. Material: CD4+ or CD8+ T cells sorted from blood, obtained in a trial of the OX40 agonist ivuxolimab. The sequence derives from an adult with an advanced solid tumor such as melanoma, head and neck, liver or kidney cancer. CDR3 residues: CATSSDRGAKKLFF. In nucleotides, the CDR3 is TGTGCCACCAGCAGTGACAGGGGTGCAAAAAAACTGTTTTTT.